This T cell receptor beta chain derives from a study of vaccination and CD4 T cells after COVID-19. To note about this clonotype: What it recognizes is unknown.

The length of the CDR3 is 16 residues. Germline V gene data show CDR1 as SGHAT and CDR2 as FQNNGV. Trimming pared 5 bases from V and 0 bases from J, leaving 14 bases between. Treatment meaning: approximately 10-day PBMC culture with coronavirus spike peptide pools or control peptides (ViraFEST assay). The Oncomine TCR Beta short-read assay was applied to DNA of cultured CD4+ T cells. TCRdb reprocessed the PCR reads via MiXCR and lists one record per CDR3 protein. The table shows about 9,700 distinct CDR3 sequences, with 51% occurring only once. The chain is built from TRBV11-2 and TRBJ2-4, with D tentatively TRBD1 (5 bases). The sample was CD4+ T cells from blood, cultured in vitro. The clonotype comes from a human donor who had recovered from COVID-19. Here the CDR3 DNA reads TGTGCCAGCAGCACCCGACAGAAACTAGCCAAAAACATTCAGTACTTC. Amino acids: CASSTRQKLAKNIQYF.